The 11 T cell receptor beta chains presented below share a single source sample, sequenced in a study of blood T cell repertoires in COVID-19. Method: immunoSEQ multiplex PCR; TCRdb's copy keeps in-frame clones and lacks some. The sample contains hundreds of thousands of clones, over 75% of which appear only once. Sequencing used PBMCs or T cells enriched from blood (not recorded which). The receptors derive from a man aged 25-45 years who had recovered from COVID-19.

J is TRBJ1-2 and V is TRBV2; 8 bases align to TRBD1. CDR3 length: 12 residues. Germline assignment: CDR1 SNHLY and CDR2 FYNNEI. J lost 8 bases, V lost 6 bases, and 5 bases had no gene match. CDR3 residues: CASSATGDGYTF. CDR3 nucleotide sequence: TGTGCCAGCAGCGCGACAGGGGACGGCTACACCTTC.

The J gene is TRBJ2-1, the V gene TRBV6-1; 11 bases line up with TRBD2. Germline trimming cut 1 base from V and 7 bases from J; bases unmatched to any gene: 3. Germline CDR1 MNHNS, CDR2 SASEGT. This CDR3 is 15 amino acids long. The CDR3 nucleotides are TGTGCCAGCAGTGAAGGTACTAGCGGGAGTAATGAGCAGTTCTTC. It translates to CASSEGTSGSNEQFF.

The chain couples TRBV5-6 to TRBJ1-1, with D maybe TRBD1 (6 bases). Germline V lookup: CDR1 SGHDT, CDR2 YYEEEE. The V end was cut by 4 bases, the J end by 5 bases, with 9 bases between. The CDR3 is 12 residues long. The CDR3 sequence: CASSIRGTEAFF. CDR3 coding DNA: TGTGCCAGCAGCATCAGGGGTACTGAAGCTTTCTTT.

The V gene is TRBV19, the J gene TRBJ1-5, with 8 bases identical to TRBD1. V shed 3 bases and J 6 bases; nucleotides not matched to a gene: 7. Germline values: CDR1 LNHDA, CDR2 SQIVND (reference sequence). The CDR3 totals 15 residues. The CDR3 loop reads CASSIGQGGLQPQHF. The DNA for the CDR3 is TGTGCCAGTAGTATCGGACAGGGAGGACTTCAGCCCCAGCATTTT.

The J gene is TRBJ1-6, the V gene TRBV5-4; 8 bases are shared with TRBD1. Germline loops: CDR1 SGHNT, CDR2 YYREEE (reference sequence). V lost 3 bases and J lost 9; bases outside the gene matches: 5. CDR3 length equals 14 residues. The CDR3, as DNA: TGTGCCAGCAGCTCCGGGACAGGCACTTCACCCCTCCACTTT. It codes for CASSSGTGTSPLHF. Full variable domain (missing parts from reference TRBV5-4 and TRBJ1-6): ETGVTQSPTHLIKTRGQQVTLRCSSQSGHNTVSWYQQALGQGPQFIFQYYREEENGRGNFPPRFSGLQFPNYSSELNVNALELDDSALYLCASSSGTGTSPLHFGNGTRLTVT.

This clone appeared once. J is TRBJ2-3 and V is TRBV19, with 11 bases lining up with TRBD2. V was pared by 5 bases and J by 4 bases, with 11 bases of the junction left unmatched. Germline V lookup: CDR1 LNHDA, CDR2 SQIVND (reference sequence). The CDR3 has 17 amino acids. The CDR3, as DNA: TGTGCCAGTAGTCCCGCCCGTACTAGCGGGGGTGCAGATACGCAGTATTTT. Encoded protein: CASSPARTSGGADTQYF.

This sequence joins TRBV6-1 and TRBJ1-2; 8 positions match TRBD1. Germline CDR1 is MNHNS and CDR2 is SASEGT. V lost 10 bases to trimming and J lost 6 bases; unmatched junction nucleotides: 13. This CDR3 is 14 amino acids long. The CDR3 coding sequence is TGTGCCACGGGGAGCAGGGGGCAAGGGGATGGCTACACCTTC. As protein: CATGSRGQGDGYTF.

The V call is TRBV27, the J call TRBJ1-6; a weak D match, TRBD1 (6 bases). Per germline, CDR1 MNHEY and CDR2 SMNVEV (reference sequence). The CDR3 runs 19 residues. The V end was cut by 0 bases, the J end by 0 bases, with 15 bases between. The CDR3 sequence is CASSLSRGDTSSYNSPLHF. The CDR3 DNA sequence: TGTGCCAGCAGTTTATCGCGGGGGGACACTAGCTCCTATAATTCACCCCTCCACTTT.

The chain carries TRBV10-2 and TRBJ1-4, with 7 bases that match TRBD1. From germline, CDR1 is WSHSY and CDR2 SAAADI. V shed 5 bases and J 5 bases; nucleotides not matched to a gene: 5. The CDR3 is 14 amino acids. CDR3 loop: CASSRQGTNEKLFF. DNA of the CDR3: TGCGCCAGCAGTCGACAGGGAACGAATGAAAAACTGTTTTTT.

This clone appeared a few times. The CDR3 here is CASTAGSNEKLFF. CDR3 in DNA: TGTGCCAGCACGGCAGGGTCCAATGAAAAACTGTTTTTT. This sequence joins TRBV12-3 or TRBV12-4 and TRBJ1-4; D possibly corresponds to TRBD1 (5 bases). This CDR3 has 13 amino acids. V shed 7 bases and J shed 5 bases, with 11 bases lying between them.

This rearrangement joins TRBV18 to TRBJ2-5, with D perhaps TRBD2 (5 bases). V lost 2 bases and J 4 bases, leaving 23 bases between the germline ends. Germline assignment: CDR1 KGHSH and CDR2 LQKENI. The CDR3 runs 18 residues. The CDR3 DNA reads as TGTGCCAGCTCACCAATCGAACTTTCCCAATGGGGAGCAGAGACCCAGTACTTC. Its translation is CASSPIELSQWGAETQYF.